The 4 T cell receptor beta chains listed next were all sequenced from one sample in a study of neurological immune-mediated disorders. TCRdb fed the 5' RACE reads into MiXCR, producing one record per CDR3 protein. Of about 82,000 distinct CDR3 sequences in the sample, roughly 2.6% were seen once. The sequencing sample was made of PBMCs. The receptors were sampled from a woman aged 25 to 39 with multiple sclerosis.

The table lists this clonotype with many counts. This chain links TRBV12-3 or TRBV12-4 with TRBJ2-7; 13 bases match TRBD2. With 0 bases clipped from V and 1 base from J, the junction kept 9 bases outside the gene matches. This CDR3 spans 19 amino acids. The CDR3 DNA is TGTGCCAGCAGTTTAGCGTGGGGGGGACTAGCGGGATGGTCCTACGAGCAGTACTTC. Protein: CASSLAWGGLAGWSYEQYF.

This clonotype came up many times. The chain is built from TRBV2 and TRBJ2-5; the D gene is possibly TRBD1 (6 bases). In germline, CDR1 is SNHLY, CDR2 FYNNEI. The V end was cut by 8 bases, the J end by 4 bases, with 17 bases between. The CDR3 runs 14 residues. CDR3 sequence (DNA): TGTGCCAGCCTCCAGGGGCAGGGCGCAGAGACCCAGTACTTC. Translation gives CASLQGQGAETQYF.

This clonotype occurred many times. The CDR3 spells CASSVGGRGNQPQHF. CDR3 sequence (DNA): TGTGCCAGCAGCGTAGGGGGCAGGGGGAACCAGCCCCAGCATTTT. The chain joins TRBV9 to TRBJ1-5; 7 bases agree with TRBD1. The germline CDR1 and CDR2 sequences are SGDLS and YYNGEE. V dropped 0 bases and J dropped 7; count of bases not matched to a gene: 7. The CDR3 runs 15 residues.

This clonotype was seen ten or more times. The rearrangement joins TRBV19 to TRBJ1-2; 9 bases are shared with TRBD1. CDR3 length equals 13 residues. Per germline, CDR1 LNHDA and CDR2 SQIVND (reference sequence). The trim removed 3 bases at V and 8 bases at J, leaving 4 bases unmatched. The CDR3 loop reads CASSIWDREGYTF. The CDR3 nucleotides read TGTGCCAGTAGTATTTGGGACAGGGAAGGCTACACCTTC.